The source of this T cell receptor (beta chain) is a study of blood T cell repertoires in COVID-19. As for the study in general: Samples of COVID-19 (acute and convalescent) were obtained from the United States, Italy and Spain.

Trimming took 6 bases from V and 1 from J, leaving 19 bases between them. This CDR3 is 16 amino acids long. Germline-derived CDR1 and CDR2 are SGHDN and FVKESK. Assay: immunoSEQ multiplex PCR; the TCRdb copy retains only in-frame clones and omits some. The repertoire holds about 190,000 clones, with around 84% as singletons. The source of this sequence is a woman under 40 who had recovered from COVID-19. Sequencing was performed on PBMCs or T cells enriched from blood (not recorded which). The J gene is TRBJ2-7, the V gene TRBV14; a possible D gene is TRBD2 (7 bases). The CDR3 loop reads CASSKIGGVKSYEQYF. The CDR3 coding sequence is TGTGCCAGCAGTAAGATAGGGGGGGTCAAGTCCTACGAGCAGTACTTC.